This entry features one T cell receptor (beta chain) sequence. Its antigen specificity is not known. No quality values exist for individual bases; no much larger clone is one base distant. From the cysteine up to the phenylalanine, the CDR3 has a length of 16 residues. The sequence is cut down to CDR3 DNA, 48 bases in frame from base 1. The germline V gene encodes CDR1 SGHRS and CDR2 YFSETQ. A distance of 13 bases separates the germline ends of V and J, which lose 1 base and 0 bases respectively. This entry belongs to a study of T cell responses to AZD1222 COVID-19 vaccine (dated by TCRdb to the early 2020s). In the study overall: Because spike-specific TCR depth and breadth did not differ between the two schedules, AZD1222 recipients who got a second dose at roughly 4 weeks were pooled with those who got a second dose at roughly 12 weeks. TCR sequencing was performed for fewer than 250 trial participants, of whom roughly 200 were given two doses of AZD1222 and around 25 were given two doses of MenACWY control vaccine. Trial participants were enrolled by age into subgroups of 18-55, 56-69 and 70-plus years, and roughly 150, 30 and 60 TCR-sequenced participants, respectively, were included in these subgroups. Overall study results and their limits: Reportedly, close to half of the unique spike-specific TCRs recognized epitopes lying outside the regions that are mutated in the B.1.351 and B.1.1.7 variants. Participants were mostly white British and included more females than males, and it was suggested by the authors that clonal diversity may have been underestimated. The 56-69-year group was small, and its depth increase did not reach significance, likely because of low power. Because no day 14 peak-response samples were available, the repertoires could be characterized only after the peak T cell response. Conclusions about previously exposed vaccinees are limited, since just 6 or 7 AZD1222 recipients were seropositive for SARS-CoV-2 at baseline. Spike-specific TCR breadth and depth rose significantly after two AZD1222 doses compared with day 0 and with MenACWY recipients. CD4 TCRs associated with the vaccine covered the entire spike protein, and the dominant responses were in regions 160-218 and 743-854.

The sample's time point label, decoded: baseline before first vaccination. Samples from vaccinated people were obtained from the UK trials COV001 and COV002, which included a single-blind randomized controlled phase 2/3 trial of AZD1222 (ChAdOx1 nCoV-19) in healthy adults. For TCRbeta chain sequencing, PBMC samples were collected from trial participants at day 0 and at day 28 after the second dose. The CDR3 regions of human TCRbeta chains were analyzed by immunosequencing. The paper's data handling went like this. Repertoire TCRs were matched against a reference library of SARS-CoV-2-specific TCRs generated with the MIRA antigen-specificity platform. Breadth was defined as the fraction of unique TCRs that were SARS-CoV-2-associated. Depth was defined as the fraction of total T cells that were SARS-CoV-2-associated. Using the MIRA data, every spike-specific TCR was mapped to the spike region that the TCR reacted to and assigned to either a CD4 or a CD8 class. Log10-transformed breadth and depth values were compared by one-way ANOVA with Sidak's multiple comparisons tests. TCRdb's version of the immuneACCESS table is confined to in-frame rearrangements and falls short of the full clone set. An unresolved V gene accounts for under half of the shortfall where checked; the remainder is of unknown origin. From that table come the V and J calls and clone size; the DNA was used to work out D and trimming. This sample is represented by more than 70,000 clones; about 85% of them were singletons. The ten largest clonotypes hold 1.5% of the sample.

The sequenced sample was peripheral blood, obtained on day 0 of AZD1222 vaccination. The chain was built from TRBV5-1 and TRBJ1-1; TRBD1 is a possible D gene, resting on 6 matching bases. The sequence came from an adult in good health. The nucleotide sequence is given as TGCGCCAGCAGCTTGAGGGGGACGCCGATGAACACTGAAGCTTTCTTT. This is translated as CASSLRGTPMNTEAFF.